The 5 T cell receptor beta chains presented below share a single source sample, sequenced in a study of T cell responses to AZD1222 COVID-19 vaccine. Repertoires were generated with immunoSEQ multiplex PCR, while TCRdb's copy carries only in-frame clones and drops some. The sample consists of 70,000 to 95,000 clones, roughly nine tenths of them appearing once. The sample here was peripheral blood, taken on day 0 of MenACWY control vaccination. These receptors all stem from an adult in good health.

The chain combines TRBV6-6 with TRBJ1-3; the match to TRBD1 covers 10 bases. V lost 5 bases and J lost 2; bases outside the gene matches: 3. Germline V gene lookup returns CDR1 MNHNY and CDR2 SVGAGI (reference sequence). The CDR3 consists of 15 residues. CDR3 nucleotides: TGTGCCAGCAGTCACGGACAGGGGGCTGGAAACACCATATATTTT. This encodes CASSHGQGAGNTIYF.

This clone was recorded only once. The V and J genes are TRBV4-2 and TRBJ2-3, with no clear D. The CDR3 runs 16 residues. Germline lookup yields CDR1 LGHNA and CDR2 YNFKEQ. Between the trimmed V and J ends, which lost 0 bases and 0 bases, there was a span of 10 bases. The CDR3 bases are TGTGCCAGCAGCCAAGACTTCCGGCCTAGCACAGATACGCAGTATTTT. This codes for CASSQDFRPSTDTQYF.

The CDR3 sequence is CASSPPGVAGGNEQFF. DNA of the CDR3: TGTGCCAGCTCACCCCCCGGGGTAGCGGGAGGCAATGAGCAGTTCTTC. V gene TRBV18 combines with J gene TRBJ2-1; 10 positions match TRBD2. Unmatched junction bases numbered 8, after V lost 3 bases and J lost 6 bases. Germline assignment: CDR1 KGHSH and CDR2 LQKENI. This CDR3 region has 16 residues.

The CDR3 is CARSLAVGSQPQHF. The CDR3 bases are TGTGCCAGAAGCTTGGCCGTGGGGAGTCAGCCCCAGCATTTT. V and J are TRBV5-3 and TRBJ1-5; unclear D gene. TRBV5-3 is an ORF; its function is uncertain. This CDR3 region has 14 residues. Trimming took 0 bases from V and 6 from J, leaving 10 bases between them.

The chain joins TRBV7-9 to TRBJ1-3; no firm D call. The CDR3 is made up of 15 amino acids. CDR1 is SEHNR and CDR2 is FQNEAQ in the germline V gene (reference sequence). V was pared by 1 base and J by 7 bases, with 14 bases between. CDR3 coding DNA: TGTGCCAGCAGCTTAGTCCCAAGAGCCGGGAACACCATATATTTT. Its translation: CASSLVPRAGNTIYF.